These 24 T cell receptor beta chains came from one sample sequenced in a study of graft-versus-host responses after intestinal transplantation. Responders that carried the CFSE label, about 200,000 of them, were plated with about 200,000 irradiated, violet-dye-labeled stimulator cells. Repertoires were generated with immunoSEQ multiplex PCR, while TCRdb's copy carries only in-frame clones and drops some. The table has around 21,000 clones, less than 40% seen once. This specimen consisted of alloreactive CD8+ T cells from a mixed lymphocyte reaction culture, obtained before intestinal transplant. Subset meaning: CFSE-low proliferating T cells sorted from roughly 6-day pre-transplant mixed lymphocyte reaction (GvH or HvG direction). All receptors derive from a human patient who received an intestinal transplant.

The chain couples TRBV29-1 to TRBJ2-1; 7 nucleotides match TRBD2. Trimming took 4 bases from V and 0 from J; bases not matched to a gene: 12. The CDR3 runs to 17 residues. The germline V gene has CDR1 SQVTM and CDR2 ANQGSEA. CDR3 DNA: TGCAGCGTTGTAGGGGAGGGAGCGGGGAGCTCCTACAATGAGCAGTTCTTC. Translating it yields CSVVGEGAGSSYNEQFF.

This clone has just a few counts. The chain couples TRBV6-1 to TRBJ2-7; D is undetermined. The CDR3 runs to 11 residues. Deletions cut 5 bases from V and 7 bases from J, with 9 bases between. Germline V gene data show CDR1 as MNHNS and CDR2 as SASEGT. CDR3 sequence: CASSSSGEQYF. The CDR3, as DNA: TGTGCCAGCAGTTCCTCTGGAGAGCAGTACTTC.

The chain combines TRBV21-1 with TRBJ1-4; the tabulated D call, TRBD1, remains unverified against the DNA. TRBV21-1 is tagged as a pseudogene. This CDR3 has 17 residues. CDR3 in DNA: TGTGCCAGCAGCTCTCGGACAGGGGAGGTGACTAATGAAAAACTGTTTTTT. Translating it yields CASSSRTGEVTNEKLFF.

This clone was detected a few times. A read error may explain this, as a much larger clone is one base away. The chain couples TRBV19 to TRBJ2-5, with 7 bases fitting TRBD2. The DNA end is a closer match to TRBJ2-7, so the J assignment may be wrong. The CDR3 runs to 14 residues. The germline V gene has CDR1 LNHDA and CDR2 SQIVND (reference sequence). CDR3 DNA sequence: TGTGCCAGTAGTATTTCAGCGGGGCGATACGAGCAGTACTTC. This encodes CASSISAGRYEQYF.

The chain has TRBV15 and TRBJ1-4, with D possibly TRBD1 on 5 matching bases. CDR3 length equals 16 residues. The V and J ends lost 3 bases and 8 bases respectively, with 19 bases between them. Germline CDR1 reads LNHNV; CDR2 reads YYDKDF (reference sequence). The CDR3, as DNA: TGTGCCACCAGCAGTCTCCGGGGGGGTGCCCGGGAAAAACTGTTTTTT. Amino acids: CATSSLRGGAREKLFF.

With respect to this clone: A read error is the likely source, as a far larger clone sits one nucleotide away. Other DNA sequences in this specimen translate into the identical CDR3. This chain joins TRBV5-1 and TRBJ1-2; D remains ambiguous. Germline values: CDR1 SGHRS, CDR2 YFSETQ. The ends were cut back, 4 bases at V and 3 bases at J, with 10 bases in the middle. The CDR3 is made up of 13 amino acids. In DNA, the CDR3 is TGCGCCAGCAGCCTGGATTGGGACTATGGCTACACCTTC. This translates into CASSLDWDYGYTF.

The chain links TRBV7-9 to TRBJ2-2; TRBD1 matches 10 bases. Germline V gene sequence: CDR1 SEHNR, CDR2 FQNEAQ (reference sequence). J was trimmed by 7 bases and V by 5 bases; bases with no gene match: 7. This CDR3 comprises 15 residues. The CDR3 region has the DNA TGTGCCAGCAGCCCCGACAGGGGGCTGGGCGGGGAGCTGTTTTTT. It specifies CASSPDRGLGGELFF.

This clone was detected only a few times. The chain couples TRBV6-5 to TRBJ2-7; 7 bases fit TRBD2. The CDR3 totals 14 residues. Losses at the gene ends were 2 bases for V and 2 bases for J; bases not matched to a gene: 3. Per germline, CDR1 MNHEY and CDR2 SVGAGI. The DNA for the CDR3 is TGTGCCAGCAGTTACGCGGGGGAGGCCTACGAGCAGTACTTC. This encodes CASSYAGEAYEQYF.

The genes are TRBV7-9 and TRBJ2-7, with 10 bases identical to TRBD2. The CDR3 totals 18 residues. The germline CDR1 and CDR2 sequences are SEHNR and FQNEAQ (reference sequence). The J segment lost 5 bases and the V segment lost 5 bases, leaving 18 bases of the junction unmatched. CDR3 loop: CASSQGLAGGALGDEQYF. The CDR3 region has the DNA TGTGCCAGCAGCCAAGGCTTAGCGGGAGGAGCCCTTGGGGACGAGCAGTACTTC.

There are a few counts of this clone. This chain uses TRBV6-6 with TRBJ1-1; maybe TRBD1 (6 bases). Germline V CDR1 and CDR2: MNHNY, SVGAGI (reference sequence). Trimming left V 1 base short and J 6 bases short, with 15 bases between. The CDR3 loop spans 15 amino acids. The DNA for the CDR3 is TGTGCCAGCAGTTACTTTCCGGGGGCTGGGGCTGAAGCTTTCTTT. Amino acids: CASSYFPGAGAEAFF.

In its sample, this clone was seen once. V is TRBV7-6 and J is TRBJ2-7, with 7 bases aligning to TRBD1. Germline V gene data show CDR1 as SGHVS and CDR2 as FNYEAQ. Losses at the gene ends were 5 bases for V and 5 bases for J; bases not matched to a gene: 12. This CDR3 is built from 15 residues. CDR3 nucleotides: TGTGCCAGCAGCCAACTTACAGGGGCGGTCCACGAGCAGTACTTC. It yields the protein CASSQLTGAVHEQYF.

This clone came up a few times. The gene calls are TRBV28 and TRBJ2-7; D remains unclear. V gave up 1 base and J gave up 3 bases, with 19 bases separating them. This CDR3 comprises 17 residues. The germline V gene encodes CDR1 MDHEN and CDR2 SYDVKM. The CDR3 here is CASSLSLLGNTNYEQYF. In nucleotides, the CDR3 is TGTGCCAGCAGTTTATCCCTCCTGGGAAATACGAACTACGAGCAGTACTTC. The variable domain in full, with the rest retrieved from reference TRBV28 and TRBJ2-7, is DVKVTQSSRYLVKRTGEKVFLECVQDMDHENMFWYRQDPGLGLRLIYFSYDVKMKEKGDIPEGYSVSREKKERFSLILESASTNQTSMYLCASSLSLLGNTNYEQYFGPGTRLTVT.

The chain links TRBV6-9 to TRBJ1-2; tentative D call: TRBD1 (6 bases). The V end lost 6 bases, the J end lost 4 bases, and 15 bases lay between the germline ends. CDR1 is MNHGY and CDR2 is SVAAGI in the germline V gene. The CDR3 covers 14 residues. CDR3 nucleotides: TGTGCCAGCAGCTGGGGGCAGGGAAGCTATGGCTACACCTTC. Its protein is CASSWGQGSYGYTF.

This clone was seen a few times. At one of its ends the junction is not consistent with the germline gene, which may arise from a read error. This chain joins TRBV5-4 and TRBJ1-1; maybe TRBD1 (6 bases). The CDR3 extends over 14 amino acids. CDR1 is SGHNT and CDR2 is YYREEE in the germline V gene (reference sequence). Here the CDR3 DNA reads TGCGCCAGCAGGCGGGAGGAGGGGGACACTGAAGCTTTCTTT. Its protein product is CASRREEGDTEAFF.

The gene calls are TRBV9 and TRBJ2-7, with D perhaps TRBD2 (7 bases). The V and J ends lost 3 bases and 4 bases respectively, with 20 bases between them. Germline assignment: CDR1 SGDLS and CDR2 YYNGEE. The CDR3 contains 16 residues. The CDR3 is CASSAPREGEPYEQYF. CDR3 bases: TGTGCCAGCAGCGCCCCTAGGGAGGGGGAACCGTACGAGCAGTACTTC.

The chain links TRBV10-3 to TRBJ2-3, with D uncertain. Germline CDR1 ENHRY, CDR2 SYGVKD. The CDR3 has 15 residues. The V end was cut by 3 bases, the J end by 0 bases, with 10 bases between. DNA for the CDR3: TGTGCCATCAGTGATGGGTATCTGAGCACAGATACGCAGTATTTT. Amino acids: CAISDGYLSTDTQYF.

The rearrangement links TRBV19 to TRBJ2-7, with D perhaps TRBD2 (7 bases). Germline CDR1 reads LNHDA; CDR2 reads SQIVND (reference sequence). V shed 6 bases and J shed 1 base, with 13 bases lying between them. CDR3 length equals 14 residues. The CDR3 protein is CASRGGTPSYEQYF. The CDR3 DNA reads as TGTGCCAGTAGGGGGGGGACACCATCCTACGAGCAGTACTTC.

The chain recombines TRBV5-4 with TRBJ2-1, with 10 positions matching TRBD1. The CDR3 spans 17 residues. From germline, CDR1 is SGHNT and CDR2 YYREEE (reference sequence). V lost 4 bases, J lost 0 bases, and 7 bases stayed unmatched. The CDR3 DNA reads TGTGCCAGCAGCACGACTGGACAGGGGGACTCCTACAATGAGCAGTTCTTC. Protein: CASSTTGQGDSYNEQFF. Complete variable domain (other parts from reference TRBV5-4 and TRBJ2-1): ETGVTQSPTHLIKTRGQQVTLRCSSQSGHNTVSWYQQALGQGPQFIFQYYREEENGRGNFPPRFSGLQFPNYSSELNVNALELDDSALYLCASSTTGQGDSYNEQFFGPGTRLTVL.

V and J are TRBV4-2 and TRBJ1-5; unclear D gene. The CDR3 runs to 12 residues. V lost 1 base and J 6 bases, leaving 4 bases between the germline ends. Germline lookup yields CDR1 LGHNA and CDR2 YNFKEQ. The CDR3 loop reads CASSQGGQPQHF. CDR3 coding DNA: TGTGCCAGCAGCCAAGGCGGTCAGCCCCAGCATTTT.

Only a few counts were recorded for this clone. The V call is TRBV25-1, the J call TRBJ1-4, with no clear D. With 7 bases removed from V and 3 bases from J, the gap between germline ends came to 12 bases. CDR3 length: 14 amino acids. The germline gives CDR1 MGHDK, CDR2 SYGVNS. This chain's CDR3 is CASTPHSPNEKLFF. The CDR3 DNA is TGTGCCAGCACTCCCCACAGCCCTAATGAAAAACTGTTTTTT.

This sequence joins TRBV9 and TRBJ2-1, with TRBD2 matching 8 bases. The CDR3 runs to 18 residues. V lost 3 bases, J lost 1 base, and 12 bases stayed unmatched. Looked up from germline, CDR1 is SGDLS and CDR2 is YYNGEE. This chain's CDR3 is CASSGSGTRSRSYNEQFF. CDR3 bases: TGTGCCAGCAGCGGTTCCGGGACTAGAAGCCGATCCTACAATGAGCAGTTCTTC.

This clone was observed many times. This sequence joins TRBV28 and TRBJ2-4; 7 nucleotides line up with TRBD2. The CDR3 is 12 amino acids. V lost 8 bases to trimming and J lost 7 bases; unmatched junction nucleotides: 5. Per the germline V gene, CDR1 is MDHEN and CDR2 is SYDVKM. The CDR3 region is CASSGGGNIQYF. CDR3 nucleotide sequence: TGTGCCAGCTCGGGAGGAGGGAACATTCAGTACTTC.

The chain combines TRBV29-1 with TRBJ2-7; no reliable D call. V lost 3 bases, J lost 3 bases, and 6 bases lay in between. The length of the CDR3 is 11 residues. The V gene's germline CDR1 is SQVTM and CDR2 ANQGSEA. The CDR3 DNA sequence: TGCAGCGTTGACAGTTACTACGAGCAGTACTTC. It translates to CSVDSYYEQYF.

This clone was detected only a few times. The genes are TRBV9 and TRBJ1-4; D gene unclear. The CDR3 is made up of 15 amino acids. Germline V lookup: CDR1 SGDLS, CDR2 YYNGEE. V was pared by 4 bases and J by 1 base, with 11 bases between. The DNA for the CDR3 is TGTGCCAGCAGCCCATCAGGCGTAACTAATGAAAAACTGTTTTTT. The encoded protein is CASSPSGVTNEKLFF.